Below are 18 T cell receptor beta chains sequenced from a single sample in a study of blood T cell repertoires in COVID-19. Some clones are missing from TCRdb's copy, which holds only in-frame ones; the method was immunoSEQ multiplex PCR. This table holds 110,000 or so clones, around 83% found once. Specimen: peripheral blood. These TCRs come from a woman in her seventies with acute or convalescent COVID-19.

This rearrangement joins TRBV7-2 to TRBJ1-2, with unresolved D. V was trimmed by 5 bases and J by 1 base, leaving 14 bases between them. The CDR3 totals 15 residues. Germline lookup yields CDR1 SGHTA and CDR2 FQGNSA. The CDR3 is CASSPEGGINYGYTF. CDR3 sequence (DNA): TGTGCCAGCAGCCCGGAGGGCGGAATTAACTATGGCTACACCTTC.

The V gene is TRBV28, the J gene TRBJ2-7, with D uncertain. Between the trimmed V and J ends, which lost 4 bases and 0 bases, there was a span of 10 bases. Germline assignment: CDR1 MDHEN and CDR2 SYDVKM. The CDR3 has 14 amino acids. CDR3 bases: TGTGCCAGCAGTTGGGCCAGCACCTCCTACGAGCAGTACGTC. Its protein product is CASSWASTSYEQYV.

This clone was detected a few times. V gene TRBV7-9 combines with J gene TRBJ2-7; D uncertain. Trimming took 2 bases from V and 4 from J, leaving 12 bases between them. This CDR3 is 14 amino acids long. Germline V CDR1 and CDR2: SEHNR, FQNEAQ (reference sequence). CDR3 coding DNA: TGTGCCAGCAGCTTACCTCGGGTCCCTTACGAGCAGTACTTC. This encodes CASSLPRVPYEQYF.

This chain uses TRBV4-3 with TRBJ1-2; D remains unclear. Per germline, CDR1 LGHNA and CDR2 YSLEER. The CDR3 consists of 15 residues. V was pared by 0 bases and J by 7 bases, with 15 bases between. The CDR3 is CASSQDRLDGSGYTF. The CDR3 region has the DNA TGCGCCAGCAGCCAAGATAGGCTGGACGGGAGTGGCTACACCTTC.

This rearrangement joins TRBV6-5 to TRBJ1-1, with 7 bases matching TRBD1. The CDR3 contains 14 residues. Germline loops: CDR1 MNHEY, CDR2 SVGAGI. Losses at the gene ends were 8 bases for V and 4 bases for J; bases not matched to a gene: 10. In nucleotides, the CDR3 is TGTGCCAGCGCGGGGTCAGGGGGGATCACTGAAGCTTTCTTT. Translating it yields CASAGSGGITEAFF.

The V and J genes are TRBV28 and TRBJ1-6; 10 nucleotides agree with TRBD1. CDR1 and CDR2 from the germline V gene are MDHEN and SYDVKM. V shed 5 bases, J shed 10 bases, and the junction held 8 bases outside the gene matches. The CDR3 spans 15 residues. Here the CDR3 reads CASSTDRGRESPLHF. For the CDR3, the DNA is TGTGCCAGCAGTACCGACAGGGGGCGGGAATCACCCCTCCACTTT.

The CDR3 DNA follows: TGTGCCAGCAGCGAGGGAAGGGCCGGGGAGCTGTTTTTT. Its translation is CASSEGRAGELFF. This chain links TRBV4-2 with TRBJ2-2, with D possibly matching TRBD2 (5 bases). V gave up 5 bases and J gave up 6 bases, with 10 bases separating them. Germline values: CDR1 LGHNA, CDR2 YNFKEQ. This CDR3 spans 13 amino acids.

The table lists this clone with a few counts. The chain recombines TRBV11-2 with TRBJ2-1, with TRBD2 matching over 8 bases. V shed 3 bases, J shed 12 bases, and the junction held 16 bases outside the gene matches. This CDR3 comprises 16 residues. The germline V gene has CDR1 SGHAT and CDR2 FQNNGV. The chain's CDR3 is CASSFDFFGRDGGQFF. In DNA form, the CDR3 reads TGTGCCAGCAGCTTTGATTTCTTCGGGAGGGACGGGGGGCAGTTCTTC.

The chain joins TRBV7-2 to TRBJ1-5; D not resolved. This CDR3 contains 15 residues. Germline loops: CDR1 SGHTA, CDR2 FQGNSA. V was cut by 2 bases and J by 3 bases, with 11 bases left in between. The CDR3 spells CASSLRPGVNQPQHF. CDR3 sequence (DNA): TGTGCCAGCAGCTTAAGACCCGGGGTCAATCAGCCCCAGCATTTT.

The V gene is TRBV4-1, the J gene TRBJ2-2; D gene ambiguous. The CDR3 length is 15 residues. V shed 1 base and J shed 6 bases, with 12 bases lying between them. Looked up from germline, CDR1 is MGHRA and CDR2 is YSYEKL. This chain's CDR3 is CASSQGQYEAGELFF. The CDR3 DNA sequence: TGCGCCAGCAGCCAAGGCCAGTATGAGGCCGGGGAGCTGTTTTTT.

In this sample, this clone turned up a few times. CDR3 residues: CASSLGVQREYYNEQFF. In DNA form, the CDR3 reads TGTGCCAGCAGCTTAGGGGTGCAGCGGGAGTACTACAATGAGCAGTTCTTC. J is TRBJ2-1 and V is TRBV7-8, with TRBD2 matching 8 bases. Germline-derived CDR1 and CDR2 are SGHVS and FQNEAQ. Unmatched junction bases numbered 8, after V lost 1 base and J lost 3 bases. This CDR3 has 17 residues.

The chain links TRBV29-1 to TRBJ2-5; D not resolved. Trimming cost V 4 bases and J 5 bases, with 14 bases left between them. The CDR3 is 13 residues long. Germline V gives CDR1 SQVTM, CDR2 ANQGSEA. The CDR3 reads CSVGSGPRETQYF. The CDR3, as DNA: TGCAGCGTTGGGTCAGGCCCAAGGGAGACCCAGTACTTC.

CDR3 protein: CASSPTSGRVNEQFF. Written as DNA, the CDR3 is TGTGCCAGCAGTCCAACTAGCGGGAGAGTGAATGAGCAGTTCTTC. The chain couples TRBV28 to TRBJ2-1, with 11 bases identical to TRBD2. CDR3 length: 15 residues. V gave up 5 bases and J gave up 7 bases; unmatched junction bases: 7. CDR1 is MDHEN and CDR2 is SYDVKM in the germline V gene. Looking up the rest from reference TRBV28 and TRBJ2-1 gives the full variable domain: DVKVTQSSRYLVKRTGEKVFLECVQDMDHENMFWYRQDPGLGLRLIYFSYDVKMKEKGDIPEGYSVSREKKERFSLILESASTNQTSMYLCASSPTSGRVNEQFFGPGTRLTVL.

Many counts were recorded for this clone. The gene calls are TRBV12-3 or TRBV12-4 and TRBJ2-7; TRBD1 aligns across 8 bases. V lost 9 bases, J lost 5 bases, and 9 bases stayed unmatched. The CDR3 spans 13 residues. The CDR3 nucleotides are TGTGCCAGTCAATTCAGGGGGCTTGACGAGCAGTACTTC. It yields the protein CASQFRGLDEQYF.

V is TRBV18 and J is TRBJ2-5, with TRBD1 matching over 9 bases. The germline gives CDR1 KGHSH, CDR2 LQKENI. V trimming: 3 bases; J trimming: 5 bases; junction bases outside the gene matches: 7. The CDR3 runs to 15 residues. The CDR3 reads CASSPQQGARETQYF. Written as DNA, the CDR3 is TGTGCCAGCTCACCTCAACAGGGGGCCAGGGAGACCCAGTACTTC.

V is TRBV5-6 and J is TRBJ1-2; 8 nucleotides align to TRBD1. CDR3 length: 14 amino acids. Germline V gives CDR1 SGHDT, CDR2 YYEEEE. Trimming removed 4 bases from V and 4 bases from J; junction bases left unmatched: 6. CDR3 sequence: CASSKTGGTYGYTF. In DNA, the CDR3 is TGTGCCAGCAGCAAAACAGGGGGTACCTATGGCTACACCTTC.

The chain is built from TRBV11-1 and TRBJ2-7; 9 positions match TRBD1. V gave up 6 bases and J gave up 4 bases; unmatched junction bases: 4. Germline CDR1 reads SGHAT; CDR2 reads FQDESV (reference sequence). This CDR3 contains 13 residues. CDR3 sequence: CASSRQGGYEQYF. CDR3 DNA sequence: TGTGCCAGCAGTCGACAGGGGGGGTACGAGCAGTACTTC. Full variable domain (rest looked up from reference TRBV11-1 and TRBJ2-7): EAEVAQSPRYKITEKSQAVAFWCDPISGHATLYWYRQILGQGPELLVQFQDESVVDDSQLPKDRFSAERLKGVDSTLKIQPAELGDSAMYLCASSRQGGYEQYFGPGTRLTVT.

Written as DNA, the CDR3 is TGTGCCAGCAGTGAATTGTCTAGCGGGTGGTCCTACAATGAGCAGTTCTTC. Translating it yields CASSELSSGWSYNEQFF. The chain recombines TRBV2 with TRBJ2-1, with TRBD2 matching over 8 bases. V lost 2 bases to trimming and J lost 1 base; unmatched junction nucleotides: 7. This CDR3 is 17 amino acids long. From germline, CDR1 is SNHLY and CDR2 FYNNEI.